Below are 19 T cell receptor beta chains sequenced from a single sample in a study of a mutant IDH1 vaccine in newly diagnosed glioma. This table comes from immunoSEQ multiplex PCR, and its TCRdb copy is limited to in-frame clones, with some not included. The table has tens of thousands of clones, 79% seen once. Time point of the sample: baseline, week 1 (first vaccination visit). The treatment is: pre-vaccination baseline after standard-of-care therapy. This specimen consisted of PBMCs, obtained from a glioma patient treated with radiotherapy, temozolomide or both. The source of these receptors is a man aged 50-59 years with glioma.

The rearrangement uses TRBV12-5 and TRBJ1-5; tentatively, D is TRBD1 (6 bases). Germline assignment: CDR1 LGHNT and CDR2 FRNRAP. Between the trimmed V and J ends, which lost 0 bases and 5 bases, there was a span of 17 bases. CDR3 length: 17 amino acids. CDR3 region: CASGLVSNRVLDQPQHF. The CDR3, as DNA: TGTGCTAGTGGTTTGGTAAGTAACAGGGTATTGGATCAGCCCCAGCATTTT.

The chain's CDR3 is CASSYSISRTESYTF. Here the CDR3 DNA reads TGTGCCAGCAGTTACTCGATCTCGAGGACAGAAAGCTACACCTTC. The V gene is TRBV6-6, the J gene TRBJ1-2, with TRBD1 as a possible D gene (6 bases). This CDR3 is 15 amino acids long. Germline loops: CDR1 MNHNY, CDR2 SVGAGI (reference sequence). The V end lost 0 bases, the J end lost 9 bases, and 17 bases lay between the germline ends.

The chain has TRBV19 and TRBJ1-2; 7 bases agree with TRBD1. The CDR3 has 15 amino acids. The germline V gene encodes CDR1 LNHDA and CDR2 SQIVND (reference sequence). V lost 1 base to trimming and J lost 7 bases; unmatched junction nucleotides: 9. The CDR3 DNA reads TGTGCCAGTAGTATAGGGGCCAGGGGGTCCCGTGGCTACACCTTC. The encoded protein is CASSIGARGSRGYTF.

The rearrangement uses TRBV6-5 and TRBJ2-7; D unclear. V was pared by 6 bases and J by 2 bases, with 17 bases between. This CDR3 contains 15 residues. Germline lookup yields CDR1 MNHEY and CDR2 SVGAGI. The CDR3 sequence: CASSPNQVSTYEQYF. CDR3 bases: TGTGCCAGCAGCCCCAATCAGGTTTCGACCTACGAGCAGTACTTC.

The chain carries TRBV6-1 and TRBJ1-1; D unclear. Trimming removed 6 bases from V and 1 base from J, with 12 bases in between. Germline values: CDR1 MNHNS, CDR2 SASEGT. The CDR3 contains 14 residues. The CDR3 spells CASSASGGNTEAFF. In DNA, the CDR3 is TGTGCCAGCAGCGCCTCGGGTGGGAACACTGAAGCTTTCTTT.

This clone is a singleton in its sample. V and J are TRBV6-5 and TRBJ2-2; a weak D match, TRBD1 (6 bases). Germline CDR1 MNHEY, CDR2 SVGAGI. The CDR3 sequence is 15 residues long. V gave up 6 bases and J gave up 4 bases, with 15 bases separating them. The chain's CDR3 is CASSYQQGPTGELFF. The CDR3, as DNA: TGTGCCAGCAGCTACCAACAGGGCCCCACCGGGGAGCTGTTTTTT.

The chain combines TRBV19 with TRBJ2-1; TRBD1 aligns across 7 bases. V trimming: 4 bases; J trimming: 3 bases; junction bases outside the gene matches: 3. The length of the CDR3 is 14 residues. Germline assignment: CDR1 LNHDA and CDR2 SQIVND (reference sequence). DNA of the CDR3: TGTGCCAGTAGTAATTCAGGGGGCTACAATGAGCAGTTCTTC. Protein: CASSNSGGYNEQFF.

The gene calls are TRBV5-1 and TRBJ1-2; D is undetermined. CDR3 length: 14 residues. Per germline, CDR1 SGHRS and CDR2 YFSETQ. Trimming took off 0 bases at V and 8 bases at J, with 14 bases between the two ends. Written as DNA, the CDR3 is TGCGCCAGCAGCTTGGCCAACATAAGAGGAGGCTACACCTTC. The encoded protein is CASSLANIRGGYTF.

CDR3 residues: CASSPQGQETQYF. CDR3 sequence (DNA): TGTGCCAGCTCACCACAGGGGCAAGAGACCCAGTACTTC. The chain combines TRBV18 with TRBJ2-5, with D maybe TRBD1 (5 bases). V was trimmed by 1 base and J by 2 bases, leaving 5 bases between them. Germline V gene sequence: CDR1 KGHSH, CDR2 LQKENI. The CDR3 has 13 amino acids.

The rearrangement uses TRBV18 and TRBJ2-3; D is unclear. V lost 6 bases, J lost 0 bases, and 7 bases lay in between. Germline lookup yields CDR1 KGHSH and CDR2 LQKENI. This CDR3 is built from 13 residues. The DNA of the CDR3 is TGTGCCAGCTCTGGCGGCAGCACAGATACGCAGTATTTT. Protein product: CASSGGSTDTQYF.

The CDR3 region is CASGGLTDTQYF. In DNA form, the CDR3 reads TGTGCCAGCGGGGGATTAACCGATACGCAGTATTTT. The rearrangement joins TRBV2 to TRBJ2-3, with D perhaps matching TRBD1 or TRBD2 (5 bases each). Germline CDR1 is SNHLY and CDR2 is FYNNEI. Trimming removed 8 bases from V and 6 bases from J, with 12 bases in between. This CDR3 has 12 amino acids.

The chain uses TRBV7-9 and TRBJ1-1; D ambiguous. The V gene's germline CDR1 is SEHNR and CDR2 FQNEAQ (reference sequence). Trimming left V 0 bases short and J 4 bases short, with 12 bases between. The CDR3 has 15 amino acids. CDR3 nucleotide sequence: TGTGCCAGCAGCTTAGCGGCCCTCGGAGCCACTGAAGCTTTCTTT. It is translated as CASSLAALGATEAFF.

The chain has TRBV6-5 and TRBJ1-2; maybe TRBD1 (6 bases). Germline-derived CDR1 and CDR2 are MNHEY and SVGAGI. CDR3 length: 13 residues. Trimming stripped 6 bases from V and 2 bases from J, with 10 bases between. CDR3 amino acids: CASRYDRNYGYTF. The CDR3 coding sequence is TGTGCCAGCAGATACGACAGGAACTATGGCTACACCTTC.

This chain connects TRBV20-1 to TRBJ2-5; D is uncertain. This CDR3 has 11 residues. Germline V gives CDR1 DFQATT, CDR2 SNEGSKA (reference sequence). Trimming took off 2 bases at V and 5 bases at J, with 6 bases between the two ends. This chain's CDR3 is CSARPRETQYF. The CDR3 DNA follows: TGCAGTGCTAGACCTAGGGAGACCCAGTACTTC.

This clone turned up a few times. The gene calls are TRBV27 and TRBJ1-6; D not resolved. Trimming shortened V by 11 bases and J by 0 bases, and 14 bases separated the two germline ends. This CDR3 is 15 amino acids long. Germline V gene data show CDR1 as MNHEY and CDR2 as SMNVEV (reference sequence). CDR3 nucleotide sequence: TGTGCCTGCAAGGCGCTCGGCTCCTATAATTCACCCCTCCACTTT. This sequence encodes CACKALGSYNSPLHF.

The rearrangement uses TRBV7-8 and TRBJ1-1, with D unresolved. Germline CDR1 is SGHVS and CDR2 is FQNEAQ. The CDR3 sequence is 12 residues long. V lost 6 bases and J lost 4, with 9 bases in between. DNA for the CDR3: TGTGCCAGCAGGGGCAGAGGCACTGAAGCTTTCTTT. It encodes CASRGRGTEAFF.

The gene calls are TRBV19 and TRBJ2-7; unclear D gene. The germline V and J ends were trimmed by 5 bases and 3 bases, with 11 bases remaining between them. The CDR3 is made up of 13 amino acids. The germline V gene has CDR1 LNHDA and CDR2 SQIVND (reference sequence). CDR3 DNA sequence: TGTGCCAGTAGTCCCGGTTGGGGCTACGAGCAGTACTTC. It translates to CASSPGWGYEQYF.

The gene calls are TRBV5-1 and TRBJ1-3; 12 nucleotides align to TRBD1. The CDR3 covers 16 residues. Unmatched junction bases numbered 5, after V lost 6 bases and J lost 1 base. CDR1 is SGHRS and CDR2 is YFSETQ in the germline V gene. CDR3 DNA: TGCGCCAGCACACCGGGACAGGGGGCATCTGGAAACACCATATATTTT. This encodes CASTPGQGASGNTIYF.

The chain combines TRBV2 with TRBJ2-7, with TRBD1 identical over 7 bases. CDR1 and CDR2 from the germline V gene are SNHLY and FYNNEI. After removal of 6 bases from V and 2 bases from J, the junction contained 4 bases not matched to a gene. This CDR3 contains 13 residues. DNA for the CDR3: TGTGCCAGCAGGGCAGGGGGTCCCTACGAGCAGTACTTC. Residues: CASRAGGPYEQYF.